Listed here is a single T cell receptor beta chain. What it binds is not known. TCRdb's copy holds only in-frame clones and misses some; the assay was immunoSEQ multiplex PCR. The sample yields some 2,100,000 clones, 90% to 95% seen once. The naive CD8 subset, CD45RO-negative cells positively selected for CCR7, excluded terminally differentiated effector memory CD45RA+ cells. All donors qualified as healthy HIV-negative adults and had experienced no recent acute infections or vaccinations. The CDR3 has 13 amino acids. V was clipped by 5 bases and J by 5 bases, with 9 bases between them. Germline V gene lookup returns CDR1 SGHNT and CDR2 YENEEA. The sample comes from a study of shared clonotypes between healthy human individuals. Study findings and constraints: Clonotypes which were not shared had lower generation probabilities than clonotypes that all four donors shared. Across subsets, estimated richness was generally greater for naive than for memory populations.

The origin of this receptor is a man between 18 and 29 years old in good health. Some clones in this sample may be carry-over from other donors' samples. The V call is TRBV11-3, the J call TRBJ2-2; D remains unclear. The specimen sequenced was naive CD8+ T cells from PBMCs. The CDR3 DNA follows: TGTGCCAGCAGCCAAAGTAAGACCGGGGAGCTGTTTTTT. It yields the protein CASSQSKTGELFF.